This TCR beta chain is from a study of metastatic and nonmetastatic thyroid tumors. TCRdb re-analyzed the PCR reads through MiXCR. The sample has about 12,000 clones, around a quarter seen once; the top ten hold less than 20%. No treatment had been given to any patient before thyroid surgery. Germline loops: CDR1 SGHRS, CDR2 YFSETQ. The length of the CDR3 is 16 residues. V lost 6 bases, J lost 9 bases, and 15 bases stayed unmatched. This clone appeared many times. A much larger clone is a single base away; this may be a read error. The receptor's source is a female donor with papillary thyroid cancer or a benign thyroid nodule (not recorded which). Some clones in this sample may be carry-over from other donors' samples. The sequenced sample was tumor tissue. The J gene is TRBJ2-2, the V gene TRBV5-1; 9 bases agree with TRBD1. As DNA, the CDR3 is TGCGCCAGCAACCCGGGACAGGGTTTTGGGACCAGGGAGCTGTTTTTT. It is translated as CASNPGQGFGTRELFF.